Below are 15 T cell receptor beta chains sequenced from a single sample in a study of cytomegalovirus exposure and HLA in healthy donors. Vbeta (60) and Jbeta (13) primers were used in the PCR. The data were produced by immunoSEQ multiplex PCR, yet TCRdb's version contains in-frame clones alone and is incomplete. The sample holds under 200,000 clones. The specimen sequenced was PBMCs. These receptors were taken from a young man in good health and CMV-seronegative.

The chain couples TRBV7-7 to TRBJ2-5, with D possibly matching TRBD1 (6 bases). CDR3 length: 18 amino acids. Deletions cut 3 bases from V and 4 bases from J, with 24 bases between. Germline CDR1 is SSHAT and CDR2 is FNYEAQ (reference sequence). The CDR3 sequence is CASSLGTGTTSPRETQYF. The CDR3 bases are TGTGCCAGCAGCTTGGGGACCGGGACAACAAGCCCTCGAGAGACCCAGTACTTC.

The V gene is TRBV27, the J gene TRBJ2-2, with 7 bases identical to TRBD1. Germline CDR1 and CDR2: MNHEY and SMNVEV (reference sequence). Trimming cost V 7 bases and J 3 bases; bases outside gene matches: 11. The CDR3 loop spans 16 amino acids. The CDR3 bases are TGTGCCAGCACCACCATAGACAGGGTGGACACCGGGGAGCTGTTTTTT. The encoded protein is CASTTIDRVDTGELFF.

The chain combines TRBV7-9 with TRBJ2-7, with 9 bases fitting TRBD1. Germline CDR1 is SEHNR and CDR2 is FQNEAQ (reference sequence). The CDR3 is 15 amino acids. Trimming removed 5 bases from V and 2 bases from J; junction bases left unmatched: 7. The CDR3 DNA reads as TGTGCCAGCAGCCACGGGGACAGGGCTACCTACGAGCAGTACTTC. This gives the protein CASSHGDRATYEQYF.

The J gene is TRBJ1-1, the V gene TRBV5-4; D is possibly TRBD1 (5 bases). The length of the CDR3 is 15 residues. V gave up 0 bases and J gave up 3 bases, with 12 bases separating them. Germline lookup yields CDR1 SGHNT and CDR2 YYREEE (reference sequence). CDR3 in DNA: TGTGCCAGCAGCTTGGGTACAGGAAGGGACACTGAAGCTTTCTTT. This translates into CASSLGTGRDTEAFF.

As DNA, the CDR3 is TGTGCCAGTAGTATAGGACTTACTAGCTCCTACGAGCAGTACTTC. It codes for CASSIGLTSSYEQYF. V usage is TRBV19 and J usage is TRBJ2-7, with D possibly being TRBD2 (5 bases). Germline-derived CDR1 and CDR2 are LNHDA and SQIVND (reference sequence). The CDR3 sequence is 15 residues long. The V end was cut by 1 base, the J end by 0 bases, with 10 bases between.

The rearrangement joins TRBV11-2 to TRBJ2-7, with D possibly matching TRBD1 (5 bases). The CDR3 runs 15 residues. Germline V gene sequence: CDR1 SGHAT, CDR2 FQNNGV. The V gene lost 5 bases and the J gene lost 9 bases, with 23 bases spanning the gap. CDR3 in DNA: TGTGCCAGCAGCGTAGTAGGGGCCCCTCTTACGGTGCAGTACTTC. It yields the protein CASSVVGAPLTVQYF.

The chain is built from TRBV7-9 and TRBJ2-5; D remains ambiguous. This CDR3 contains 13 residues. CDR1 SEHNR and CDR2 FQNEAQ come from the germline V gene (reference sequence). Trimming removed 5 bases from V and 2 bases from J, with 9 bases in between. The CDR3 DNA reads as TGTGCCAGCAGCCGTCCAGGACAAGAGACCCAGTACTTC. Amino acids: CASSRPGQETQYF.

V and J are TRBV19 and TRBJ1-5, with D perhaps TRBD1 (5 bases). Per germline, CDR1 LNHDA and CDR2 SQIVND (reference sequence). Trimming shortened V by 0 bases and J by 3 bases, and 21 bases separated the two germline ends. CDR3 size: 19 residues. CDR3 sequence reads: CASSIDGPGYRSFNQPQHF. CDR3 DNA sequence: TGTGCCAGTAGTATAGATGGCCCCGGGTACAGGAGTTTCAATCAGCCCCAGCATTTT.

The chain is built from TRBV18 and TRBJ1-1; D is ambiguous. The germline V gene has CDR1 KGHSH and CDR2 LQKENI. The CDR3 loop spans 13 amino acids. Deletions cut 5 bases from V and 3 bases from J, with 10 bases between. This chain's CDR3 is CASSTRRDTEAFF. CDR3 in DNA: TGTGCCAGCTCAACCAGGAGGGACACTGAAGCTTTCTTT.

The genes are TRBV5-6 and TRBJ2-2; D may be TRBD1 (6 bases). V was clipped by 1 base and J by 1 base, with 8 bases between them. Per germline, CDR1 SGHDT and CDR2 YYEEEE. This CDR3 is built from 15 residues. Here the CDR3 reads CASSLPGQNTGELFF. The CDR3 DNA is TGTGCCAGCAGCTTGCCGGGACAGAACACCGGGGAGCTGTTTTTT.

The chain combines TRBV9 with TRBJ1-3, with 8 bases fitting TRBD1. Looked up from germline, CDR1 is SGDLS and CDR2 is YYNGEE. This CDR3 has 16 amino acids. Trimming took 3 bases from V and 4 from J; bases not matched to a gene: 9. The CDR3 loop is CASSDRTTGVGNTIYF. The CDR3, as DNA: TGTGCCAGCAGCGACCGAACGACAGGGGTAGGAAACACCATATATTTT.

The chain uses TRBV2 and TRBJ2-5; a weak D match, TRBD1 (6 bases). Trimming pared 4 bases from V and 6 bases from J, leaving 15 bases between. The CDR3 length is 14 residues. CDR1 and CDR2 (germline): SNHLY, FYNNEI. This chain's CDR3 is CASSVRDTGKTQYF. The DNA for the CDR3 is TGTGCCAGCAGTGTAAGGGACACCGGGAAGACCCAGTACTTC.

V is TRBV30 and J is TRBJ2-2; 9 bases align to TRBD2. Per germline, CDR1 GTSNPN and CDR2 SVGIG (reference sequence). The CDR3 is made up of 15 amino acids. Trimming at V came to 5 bases and at J to 5 bases, leaving 9 bases not matched to a gene. The CDR3 reads CAWSLAGGGTGELFF. The CDR3 region has the DNA TGTGCCTGGTCACTAGCGGGCGGGGGGACCGGGGAGCTGTTTTTT. Full variable domain (rest looked up from reference TRBV30 and TRBJ2-2): SQTIHQWPATLVQPVGSPLSLECTVEGTSNPNLYWYRQAAGRGLQLLFYSVGIGQISSEVPQNLSASRPQDRQFILSSKKLLLSDSGFYLCAWSLAGGGTGELFFGEGSRLTVL.

The V call is TRBV28, the J call TRBJ1-1; 8 positions agree with TRBD1. This CDR3 is 14 amino acids long. The germline V gene encodes CDR1 MDHEN and CDR2 SYDVKM. Trimming at V came to 7 bases and at J to 6 bases, leaving 10 bases not matched to a gene. For the CDR3, the DNA is TGTGCCAGCACTCCAGGGGGCGCTTCGGCTGAAGCTTTCTTT. Encoded protein: CASTPGGASAEAFF.

The chain has TRBV18 and TRBJ1-5; D is undetermined. Germline loops: CDR1 KGHSH, CDR2 LQKENI. Deletions cut 3 bases from V and 8 bases from J, with 14 bases between. The CDR3 extends over 14 amino acids. The CDR3 reads CASSPVHTRKPQHF. CDR3 DNA sequence: TGTGCCAGCTCACCGGTTCACACCAGGAAGCCCCAGCATTTT.